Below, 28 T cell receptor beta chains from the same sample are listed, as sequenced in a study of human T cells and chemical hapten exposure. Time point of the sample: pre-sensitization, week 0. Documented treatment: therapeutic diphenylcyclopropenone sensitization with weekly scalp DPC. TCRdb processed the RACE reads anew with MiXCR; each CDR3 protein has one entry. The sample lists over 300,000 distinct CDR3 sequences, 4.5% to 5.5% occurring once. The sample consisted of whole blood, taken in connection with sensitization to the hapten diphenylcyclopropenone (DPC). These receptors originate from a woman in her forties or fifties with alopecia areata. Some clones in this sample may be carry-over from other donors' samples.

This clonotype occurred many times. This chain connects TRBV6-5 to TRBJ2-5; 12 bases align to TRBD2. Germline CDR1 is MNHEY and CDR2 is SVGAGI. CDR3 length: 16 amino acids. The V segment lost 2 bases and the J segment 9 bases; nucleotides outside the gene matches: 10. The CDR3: CASSYTTLAGGSPQYF. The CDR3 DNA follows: TGTGCCAGCAGTTACACCACTCTAGCGGGAGGGTCGCCCCAGTACTTC.

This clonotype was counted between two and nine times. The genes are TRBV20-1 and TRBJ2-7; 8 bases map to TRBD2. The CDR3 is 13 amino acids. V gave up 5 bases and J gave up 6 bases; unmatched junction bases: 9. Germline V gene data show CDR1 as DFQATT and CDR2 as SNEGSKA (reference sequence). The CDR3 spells CSALLSGSGEQYF. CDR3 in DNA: TGCAGTGCTCTCCTCAGCGGGAGTGGCGAGCAGTACTTC.

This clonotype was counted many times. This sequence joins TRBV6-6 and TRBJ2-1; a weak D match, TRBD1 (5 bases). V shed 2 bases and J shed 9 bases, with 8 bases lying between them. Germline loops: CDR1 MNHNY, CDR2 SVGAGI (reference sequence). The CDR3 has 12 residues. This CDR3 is CASSYGATEQFF. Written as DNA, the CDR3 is TGTGCCAGCAGTTACGGGGCGACTGAGCAGTTCTTC.

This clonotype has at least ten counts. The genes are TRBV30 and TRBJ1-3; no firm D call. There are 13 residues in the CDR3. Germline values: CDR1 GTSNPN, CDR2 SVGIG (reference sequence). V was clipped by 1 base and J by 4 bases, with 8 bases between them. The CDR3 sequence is CAWSGAAGNTIYF. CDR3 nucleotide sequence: TGTGCCTGGAGTGGAGCCGCGGGAAACACCATATATTTT.

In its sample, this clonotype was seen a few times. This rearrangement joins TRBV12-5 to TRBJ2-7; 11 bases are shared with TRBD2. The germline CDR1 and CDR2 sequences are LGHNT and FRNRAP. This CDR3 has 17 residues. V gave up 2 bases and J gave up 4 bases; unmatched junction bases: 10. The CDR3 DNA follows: TGTGCTAGTGGTTTGATTATTAGCGGGGGGGCCGAATACGAGCAGTACTTC. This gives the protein CASGLIISGGAEYEQYF.

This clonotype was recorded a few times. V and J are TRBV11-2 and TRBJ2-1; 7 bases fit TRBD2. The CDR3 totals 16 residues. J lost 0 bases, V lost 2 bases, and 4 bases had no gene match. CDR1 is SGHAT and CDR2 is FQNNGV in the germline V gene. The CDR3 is CASSLRPSGSYNEQFF. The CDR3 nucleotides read TGTGCCAGCAGCTTACGACCTAGCGGCTCCTACAATGAGCAGTTCTTC.

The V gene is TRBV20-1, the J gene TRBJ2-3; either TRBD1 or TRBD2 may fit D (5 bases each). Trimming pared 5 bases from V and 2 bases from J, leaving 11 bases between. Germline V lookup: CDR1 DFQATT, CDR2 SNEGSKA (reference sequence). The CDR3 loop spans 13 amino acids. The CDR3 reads CSAQTGHTDTQYF. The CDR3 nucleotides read TGCAGTGCTCAGACGGGGCACACAGATACGCAGTATTTT.

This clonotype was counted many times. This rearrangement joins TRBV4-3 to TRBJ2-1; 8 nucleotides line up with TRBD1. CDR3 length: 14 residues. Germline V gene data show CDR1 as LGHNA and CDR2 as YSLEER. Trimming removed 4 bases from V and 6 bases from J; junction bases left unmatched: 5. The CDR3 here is CASSRSGQANEQFF. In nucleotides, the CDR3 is TGCGCCAGCAGCCGATCGGGACAGGCCAATGAGCAGTTCTTC.

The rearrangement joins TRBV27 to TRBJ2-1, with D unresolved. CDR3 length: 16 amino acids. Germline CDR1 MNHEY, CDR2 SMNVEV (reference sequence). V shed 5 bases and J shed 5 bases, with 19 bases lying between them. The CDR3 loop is CASSRLRSGPHNEQFF. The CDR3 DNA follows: TGTGCCAGCAGTCGGCTAAGATCCGGTCCCCACAATGAGCAGTTCTTC.

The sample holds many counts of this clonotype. The CDR3 loop reads CASSFSPAHMNTEAFF. DNA of the CDR3: TGTGCCAGCAGCTTTTCCCCGGCACATATGAACACTGAAGCTTTCTTT. The chain employs TRBV5-6 and TRBJ1-1; D is unclear. Germline V gene sequence: CDR1 SGHDT, CDR2 YYEEEE. This CDR3 spans 16 amino acids. Trimming left V 2 bases short and J 0 bases short, with 14 bases between.

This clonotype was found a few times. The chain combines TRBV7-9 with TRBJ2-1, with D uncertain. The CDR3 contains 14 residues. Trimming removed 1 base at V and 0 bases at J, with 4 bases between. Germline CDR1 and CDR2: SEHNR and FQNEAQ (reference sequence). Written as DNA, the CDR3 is TGTGCCAGCAGCTTAGAGACCTCCTACAATGAGCAGTTCTTC. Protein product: CASSLETSYNEQFF.

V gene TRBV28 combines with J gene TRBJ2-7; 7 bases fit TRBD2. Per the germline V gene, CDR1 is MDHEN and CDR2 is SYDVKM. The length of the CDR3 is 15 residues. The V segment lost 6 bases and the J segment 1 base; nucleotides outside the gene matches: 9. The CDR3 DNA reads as TGTGCCAGCAGGTCCGGGGGGAGCGGGTCCTACGAGCAGTACTTC. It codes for CASRSGGSGSYEQYF.

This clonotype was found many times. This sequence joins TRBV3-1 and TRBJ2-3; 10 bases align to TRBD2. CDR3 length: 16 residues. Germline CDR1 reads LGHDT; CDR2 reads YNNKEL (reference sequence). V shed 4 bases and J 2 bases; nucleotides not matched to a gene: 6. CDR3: CASSPVAGGVTDTQYF. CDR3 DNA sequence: TGTGCCAGCAGCCCAGTAGCGGGGGGAGTCACAGATACGCAGTATTTT.

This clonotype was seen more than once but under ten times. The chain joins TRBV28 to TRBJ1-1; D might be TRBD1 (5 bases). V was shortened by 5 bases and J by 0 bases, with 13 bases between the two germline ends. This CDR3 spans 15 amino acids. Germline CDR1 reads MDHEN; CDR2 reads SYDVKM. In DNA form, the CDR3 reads TGTGCCAGCAGTCGATCGTGGGGCTTGAACACTGAAGCTTTCTTT. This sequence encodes CASSRSWGLNTEAFF. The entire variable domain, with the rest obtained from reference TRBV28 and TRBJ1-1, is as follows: DVKVTQSSRYLVKRTGEKVFLECVQDMDHENMFWYRQDPGLGLRLIYFSYDVKMKEKGDIPEGYSVSREKKERFSLILESASTNQTSMYLCASSRSWGLNTEAFFGQGTRLTVV.

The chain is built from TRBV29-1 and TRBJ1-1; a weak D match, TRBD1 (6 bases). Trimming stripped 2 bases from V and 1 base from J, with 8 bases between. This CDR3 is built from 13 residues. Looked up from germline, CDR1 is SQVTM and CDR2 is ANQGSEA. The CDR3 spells CSVERGGNTEAFF. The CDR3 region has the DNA TGCAGCGTTGAAAGGGGGGGGAACACTGAAGCTTTCTTT.

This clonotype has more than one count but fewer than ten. CDR3 loop: CASSLAGGGSEAFF. DNA for the CDR3: TGCGCCAGCAGCTTGGCGGGGGGCGGATCTGAAGCTTTCTTT. The chain is built from TRBV5-1 and TRBJ1-1, with a possible D match to TRBD1 (6 bases). Germline V gene lookup returns CDR1 SGHRS and CDR2 YFSETQ. Trimming took 0 bases from V and 6 from J, leaving 12 bases between them. The CDR3 length is 14 residues.

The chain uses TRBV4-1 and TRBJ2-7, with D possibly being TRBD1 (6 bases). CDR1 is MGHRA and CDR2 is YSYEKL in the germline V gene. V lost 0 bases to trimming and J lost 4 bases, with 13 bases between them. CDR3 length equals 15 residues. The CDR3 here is CASSQEGLGGYEQYF. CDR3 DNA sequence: TGCGCCAGCAGCCAAGAAGGTTTAGGGGGATACGAGCAGTACTTC.

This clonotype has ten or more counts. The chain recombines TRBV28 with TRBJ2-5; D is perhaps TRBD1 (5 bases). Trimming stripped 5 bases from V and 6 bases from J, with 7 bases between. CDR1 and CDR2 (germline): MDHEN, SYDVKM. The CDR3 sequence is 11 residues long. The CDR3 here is CASSQGQTQYF. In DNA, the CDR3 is TGTGCCAGCAGTCAGGGCCAGACCCAGTACTTC.

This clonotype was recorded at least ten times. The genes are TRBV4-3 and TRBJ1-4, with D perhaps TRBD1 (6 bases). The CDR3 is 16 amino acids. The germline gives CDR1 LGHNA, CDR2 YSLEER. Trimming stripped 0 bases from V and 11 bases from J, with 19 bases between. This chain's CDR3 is CASSQDDRGPSLKLFF. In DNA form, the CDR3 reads TGCGCCAGCAGCCAAGATGATCGGGGGCCCTCTTTGAAACTGTTTTTT.

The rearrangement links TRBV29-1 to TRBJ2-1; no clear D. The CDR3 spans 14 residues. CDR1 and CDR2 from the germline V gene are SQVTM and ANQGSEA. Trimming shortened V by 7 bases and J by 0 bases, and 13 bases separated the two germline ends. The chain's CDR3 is CSAPDGSSYNEQFF. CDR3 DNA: TGCAGCGCTCCGGACGGTAGCTCCTACAATGAGCAGTTCTTC.

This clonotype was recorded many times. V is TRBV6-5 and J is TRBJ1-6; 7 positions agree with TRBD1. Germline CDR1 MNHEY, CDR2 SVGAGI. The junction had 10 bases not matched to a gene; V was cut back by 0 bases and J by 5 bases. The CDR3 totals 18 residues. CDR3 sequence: CASSYSSWTGQHNSPLHF. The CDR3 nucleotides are TGTGCCAGCAGTTACTCTAGCTGGACAGGACAACATAATTCACCCCTCCACTTT.

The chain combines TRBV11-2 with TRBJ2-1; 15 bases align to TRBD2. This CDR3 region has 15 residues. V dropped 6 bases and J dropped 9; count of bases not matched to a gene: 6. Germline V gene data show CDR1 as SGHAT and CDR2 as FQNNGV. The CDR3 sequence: CASRPGLAGGREQFF. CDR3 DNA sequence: TGTGCCAGCAGACCAGGACTAGCGGGGGGGCGTGAGCAGTTCTTC.

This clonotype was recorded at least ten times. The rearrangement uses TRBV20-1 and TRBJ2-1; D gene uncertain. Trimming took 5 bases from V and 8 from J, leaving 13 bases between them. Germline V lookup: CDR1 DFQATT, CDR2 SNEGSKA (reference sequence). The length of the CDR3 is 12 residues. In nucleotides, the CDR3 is TGCAGTGCTGGTATGAAGAAGTATGAGCAGTTCTTC. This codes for CSAGMKKYEQFF.

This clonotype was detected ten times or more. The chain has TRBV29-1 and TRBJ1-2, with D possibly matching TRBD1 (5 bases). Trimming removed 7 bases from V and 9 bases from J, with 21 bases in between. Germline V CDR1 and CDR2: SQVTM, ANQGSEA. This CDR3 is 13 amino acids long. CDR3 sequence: CSADEPRGQSYTF. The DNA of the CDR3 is TGCAGCGCTGATGAGCCCCGGGGCCAAAGCTACACCTTC.

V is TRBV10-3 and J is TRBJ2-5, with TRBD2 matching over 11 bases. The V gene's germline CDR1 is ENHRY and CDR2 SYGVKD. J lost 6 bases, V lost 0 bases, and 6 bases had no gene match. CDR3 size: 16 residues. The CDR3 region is CAISESNSGRAQTQYF. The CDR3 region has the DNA TGTGCCATCAGTGAGTCGAATAGCGGGAGGGCACAGACCCAGTACTTC.

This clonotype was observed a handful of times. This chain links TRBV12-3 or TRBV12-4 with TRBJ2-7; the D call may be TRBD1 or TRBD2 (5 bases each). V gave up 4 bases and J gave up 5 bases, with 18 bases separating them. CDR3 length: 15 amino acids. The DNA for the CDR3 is TGTGCCAGCAGTTCTGGGGGAGCCTCGTTCAACGAGCAGTACTTC. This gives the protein CASSSGGASFNEQYF.

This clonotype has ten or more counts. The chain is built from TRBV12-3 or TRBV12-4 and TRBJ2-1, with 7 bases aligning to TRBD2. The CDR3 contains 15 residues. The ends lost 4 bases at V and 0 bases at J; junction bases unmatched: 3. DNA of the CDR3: TGTGCCAGCAGTTCAGAGCGGGACTCCTACAATGAGCAGTTCTTC. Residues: CASSSERDSYNEQFF.

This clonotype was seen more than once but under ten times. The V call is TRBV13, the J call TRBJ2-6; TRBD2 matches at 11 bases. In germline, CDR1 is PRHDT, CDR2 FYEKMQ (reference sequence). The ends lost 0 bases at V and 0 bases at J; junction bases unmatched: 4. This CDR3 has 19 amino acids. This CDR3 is CASSLGRTSGSSGANVLTF. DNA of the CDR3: TGTGCCAGCAGCTTAGGCCGAACTAGCGGGAGCTCTGGGGCCAACGTCCTGACTTTC.